These 13 T cell receptor beta chains share one sample of origin, sequenced in a study of OX40 agonist ivuxolimab in advanced cancers. Some clones are missing from TCRdb's copy, which holds only in-frame ones; the method was immunoSEQ multiplex PCR. The sample includes about 40,000 clones, about 80% of them seen just once. The sample here was CD4+ or CD8+ T cells sorted from blood, taken in a trial of the OX40 agonist ivuxolimab. The receptors stem from an adult with an advanced solid tumor such as melanoma, head and neck, liver or kidney cancer.

V is TRBV5-8 and J is TRBJ1-5; TRBD1 might be the D (5 bases). Germline CDR1 is SGHTS and CDR2 is YDEGEE. There are 14 residues in the CDR3. The V gene lost 4 bases and the J gene lost 0 bases, with 8 bases spanning the gap. The CDR3 loop is CASSLRDSNQPQHF. Written as DNA, the CDR3 is TGTGCCAGCAGCCTCAGGGATAGCAATCAGCCCCAGCATTTT.

This chain uses TRBV4-3 with TRBJ2-7; D ambiguous. The CDR3 sequence is 11 residues long. Trimming shortened V by 2 bases and J by 3 bases, and 2 bases separated the two germline ends. Germline V CDR1 and CDR2: LGHNA, YSLEER. CDR3 sequence reads: CASSQNYEQYF. Here the CDR3 DNA reads TGCGCCAGCAGCCAAAACTACGAGCAGTACTTC.

The chain couples TRBV5-5 to TRBJ2-2, with 7 positions matching TRBD2. V gave up 3 bases and J gave up 4 bases; unmatched junction bases: 9. This CDR3 region has 16 residues. CDR1 and CDR2 from the germline V gene are SGHKS and YYEKEE (reference sequence). The DNA for the CDR3 is TGTGCCAGCAGCTGGGGAGCTAGCGGAAGCACCGGGGAGCTGTTTTTT. It is translated as CASSWGASGSTGELFF.

V gene TRBV6-5 combines with J gene TRBJ1-3; 8 bases match TRBD1. With 1 base clipped from V and 3 bases from J, the junction kept 5 bases outside the gene matches. The CDR3 has 16 amino acids. Germline CDR1 reads MNHEY; CDR2 reads SVGAGI. CDR3: CASSYYTGGSGNTIYF. The CDR3 nucleotides read TGTGCCAGCAGTTACTATACAGGGGGGAGTGGAAACACCATATATTTT.

This sequence joins TRBV28 and TRBJ2-1; maybe TRBD2 (6 bases). Trimming cost V 7 bases and J 4 bases, with 14 bases left between them. The CDR3 loop spans 14 amino acids. In germline, CDR1 is MDHEN, CDR2 SYDVKM. In DNA, the CDR3 is TGTGCCAGCATTTATAGCGGCACTTACAATGAGCAGTTCTTC. Its protein product is CASIYSGTYNEQFF.

CDR3 DNA sequence: TGCAGCGCTCTGACAGGGCCCGACTATGGCTACACCTTC. It yields the protein CSALTGPDYGYTF. The J gene is TRBJ1-2, the V gene TRBV29-1; TRBD1 matches 7 bases. The CDR3 consists of 13 residues. CDR1 is SQVTM and CDR2 is ANQGSEA in the germline V gene. Trimming at V came to 7 bases and at J to 3 bases, leaving 8 bases not matched to a gene.

V is TRBV5-5 and J is TRBJ2-4, with 7 bases aligning to TRBD1. CDR1 and CDR2 from the germline V gene are SGHKS and YYEKEE (reference sequence). The CDR3 has 17 amino acids. The junction had 10 bases not matched to a gene; V was cut back by 4 bases and J by 0 bases. CDR3 protein: CASSDRTGYLAKNIQYF. CDR3 DNA: TGTGCCAGCAGCGACAGGACAGGCTATTTAGCCAAAAACATTCAGTACTTC.

This rearrangement joins TRBV9 to TRBJ2-1, with a weak D call TRBD1 (6 bases). Trimming removed 2 bases at V and 7 bases at J, with 16 bases between. CDR1 and CDR2 (germline): SGDLS, YYNGEE. The CDR3 loop spans 15 amino acids. The CDR3 spells CASSVGSGTPNEQFF. CDR3 nucleotide sequence: TGTGCCAGCAGCGTGGGGTCCGGGACACCGAATGAGCAGTTCTTC. Drawing the rest from reference TRBV9 and TRBJ2-1, the complete variable domain is DSGVTQTPKHLITATGQRVTLRCSPRSGDLSVYWYQQSLDQGLQFLIQYYNGEERAKGNILERFSAQQFPDLHSELNLSSLELGDSALYFCASSVGSGTPNEQFFGPGTRLTVL.

This chain joins TRBV11-2 and TRBJ1-5; D gene uncertain. This CDR3 spans 13 amino acids. Trimming pared 3 bases from V and 6 bases from J, leaving 9 bases between. Germline CDR1 reads SGHAT; CDR2 reads FQNNGV. CDR3 in amino acids: CASSLQEGQPQHF. Written as DNA, the CDR3 is TGTGCCAGCAGCTTGCAGGAGGGTCAGCCCCAGCATTTT.

The chain combines TRBV5-1 with TRBJ2-1; 7 nucleotides agree with TRBD1. The CDR3 runs 17 residues. The V segment lost 4 bases and the J segment 6 bases; nucleotides outside the gene matches: 16. Germline CDR1 is SGHRS and CDR2 is YFSETQ. CDR3 sequence reads: CASSLRQGRREGNEQFF. The CDR3 DNA is TGCGCCAGCAGCCTTCGACAGGGACGGCGCGAGGGCAATGAGCAGTTCTTC.

The rearrangement uses TRBV19 and TRBJ1-2; D is possibly TRBD1 (6 bases). The CDR3 spans 16 residues. Germline V gene lookup returns CDR1 LNHDA and CDR2 SQIVND (reference sequence). V was pared by 7 bases and J by 2 bases, with 20 bases between. CDR3 DNA sequence: TGTGCCAGTATGGGGCAGGGGATGGGTTGGAACTATGGCTACACCTTC. Its protein product is CASMGQGMGWNYGYTF. Based on the CDR3 plus reference TRBV19 and TRBJ1-2, the full variable domain is DGGITQSPKYLFRKEGQNVTLSCEQNLNHDAMYWYRQDPGQGLRLIYYSQIVNDFQKGDIAEGYSVSREKKESFPLTVTSAQKNPTAFYLCASMGQGMGWNYGYTFGSGTRLTVV.

V is TRBV6-5 and J is TRBJ2-7, with unresolved D. The germline V gene encodes CDR1 MNHEY and CDR2 SVGAGI. Trimming stripped 2 bases from V and 2 bases from J, with 7 bases between. This CDR3 region has 13 residues. The CDR3 region has the DNA TGTGCCAGCAGTTACGGCAGCACCTACGAGCAGTACTTC. Amino acid sequence: CASSYGSTYEQYF.

The rearrangement uses TRBV2 and TRBJ1-4; D gene ambiguous. Germline V CDR1 and CDR2: SNHLY, FYNNEI. The CDR3 is made up of 13 amino acids. The CDR3 sequence is CGTGGQLNEKLFF. The CDR3 DNA reads TGTGGGACCGGAGGGCAGCTAAATGAAAAACTGTTTTTT. The full variable domain, in which reference TRBV2 and TRBJ1-4 provide the parts outside the CDR3, is EPEVTQTPSHQVTQMGQEVILRCVPISNHLYFYWYRQILGQKVEFLVSFYNNEISEKSEIFDDQFSVERPDGSNFTLKIRSTKLEDSAMYFCGTGGQLNEKLFFGSGTQLSVL.